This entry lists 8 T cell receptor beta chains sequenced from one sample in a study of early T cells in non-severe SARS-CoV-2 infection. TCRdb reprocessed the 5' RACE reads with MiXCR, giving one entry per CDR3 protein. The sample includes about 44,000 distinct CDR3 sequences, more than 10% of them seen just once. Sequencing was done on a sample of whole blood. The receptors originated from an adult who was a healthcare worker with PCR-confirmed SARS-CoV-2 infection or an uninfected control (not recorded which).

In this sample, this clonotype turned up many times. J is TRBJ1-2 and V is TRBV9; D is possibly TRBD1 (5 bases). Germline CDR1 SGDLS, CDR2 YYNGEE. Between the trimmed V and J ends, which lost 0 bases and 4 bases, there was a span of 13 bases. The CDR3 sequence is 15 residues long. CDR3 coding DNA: TGTGCCAGCAGCGTAGACGCAGGCAGGGCCTATGGCTACACCTTC. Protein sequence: CASSVDAGRAYGYTF.

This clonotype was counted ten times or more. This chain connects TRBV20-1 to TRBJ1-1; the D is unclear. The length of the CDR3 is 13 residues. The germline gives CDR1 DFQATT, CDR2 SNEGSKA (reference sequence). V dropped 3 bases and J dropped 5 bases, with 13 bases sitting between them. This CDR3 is CSASSGIRTEAFF. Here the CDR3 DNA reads TGCAGTGCTAGTAGCGGGATCAGGACTGAAGCTTTCTTT.

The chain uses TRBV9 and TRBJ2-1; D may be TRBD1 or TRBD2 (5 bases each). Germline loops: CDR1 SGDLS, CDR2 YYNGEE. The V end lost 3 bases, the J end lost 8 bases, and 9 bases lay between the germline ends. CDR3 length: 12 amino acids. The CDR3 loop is CASSGGAHEQFF. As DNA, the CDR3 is TGTGCCAGCAGCGGAGGGGCGCATGAGCAGTTCTTC. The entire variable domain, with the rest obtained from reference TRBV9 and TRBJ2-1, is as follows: DSGVTQTPKHLITATGQRVTLRCSPRSGDLSVYWYQQSLDQGLQFLIQYYNGEERAKGNILERFSAQQFPDLHSELNLSSLELGDSALYFCASSGGAHEQFFGPGTRLTVL.

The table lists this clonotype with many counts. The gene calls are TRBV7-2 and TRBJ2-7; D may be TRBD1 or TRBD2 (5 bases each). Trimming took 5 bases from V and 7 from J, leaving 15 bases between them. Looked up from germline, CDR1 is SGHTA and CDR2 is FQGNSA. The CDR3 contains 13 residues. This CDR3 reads CASSLGTGSEQYF. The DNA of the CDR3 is TGTGCCAGCAGCCTAGGGACGGGGAGTGAGCAGTACTTC.

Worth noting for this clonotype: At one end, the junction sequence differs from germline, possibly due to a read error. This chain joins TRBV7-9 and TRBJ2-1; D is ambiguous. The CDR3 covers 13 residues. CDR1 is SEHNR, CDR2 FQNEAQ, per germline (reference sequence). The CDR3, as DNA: TGTGCCAGCAGCCCCTGGACGGGCAATGAGAAGTTCTTC. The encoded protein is CASSPWTGNEKFF.

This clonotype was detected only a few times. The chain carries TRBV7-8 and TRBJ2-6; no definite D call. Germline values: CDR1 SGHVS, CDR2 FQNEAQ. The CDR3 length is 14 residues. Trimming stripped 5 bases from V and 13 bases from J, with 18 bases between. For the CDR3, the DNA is TGTGCCAGCAGCGGGCCAGAGGTGCCATGGGTCCTGACTTTC. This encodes CASSGPEVPWVLTF.

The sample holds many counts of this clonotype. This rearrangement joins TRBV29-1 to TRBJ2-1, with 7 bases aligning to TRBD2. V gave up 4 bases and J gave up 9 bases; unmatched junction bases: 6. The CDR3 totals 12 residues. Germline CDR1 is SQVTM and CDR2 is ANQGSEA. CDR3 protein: CSVGLAGGEQFF. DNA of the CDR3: TGCAGCGTTGGACTAGCTGGCGGTGAGCAGTTCTTC.

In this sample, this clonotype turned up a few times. DNA of the CDR3: TGTGCCAGCAGCCGGGGACTAGCGGGAATGGATACGCAGTATTTT. This sequence encodes CASSRGLAGMDTQYF. The rearrangement uses TRBV7-8 and TRBJ2-3; 13 bases match TRBD2. The CDR3 is made up of 15 amino acids. Losses at the gene ends were 5 bases for V and 6 bases for J; bases not matched to a gene: 5. CDR1 is SGHVS, CDR2 FQNEAQ, per germline.